Listed below are T cell receptor beta chains from one sample, sequenced in a study of identical twins. TCRdb analysed the 5' RACE reads with MiXCR anew, one entry per CDR3 protein. The profile shows a few hundred thousand distinct CDR3 sequences, more than 9% of them singletons. The same specimen was also included in a second study, on yellow fever vaccine responses in identical twins.

Sequenced material: PBMCs. The receptors were gathered from a woman aged 18-29 years in good health. Both conserved end residues are part of each CDR3. D genes are given only for firm matches. The listing skips clone size in some rows; elsewhere it reads once, few, many or a size class.

j_call cdr3_length clone_size v_call d_call cdr3_aa
TRBJ2-1 10 - TRBV20-1 - CSANYNEQFF
TRBJ2-1 17 - TRBV4-1 TRBD2 CASSQSWGGIPYNEQFF
TRBJ1-5 14 - TRBV7-9 - CASSWGDGEQPQHF
TRBJ2-3 15 many TRBV12-3/TRBV12-4 - CASSQRRPDPDTQYF
TRBJ2-4 14 - TRBV10-3 TRBD1 CAISGTGGGNIQYF
TRBJ1-1 16 few TRBV7-9 - CASSLGQLLMNTEAFF
TRBJ1-1 13 - TRBV5-1 - CASSADGNTEAFF
TRBJ2-1 15 many TRBV29-1 TRBD2 CSVATSGRALGEQFF
TRBJ2-1 17 few TRBV9 TRBD2 CASSVGVAGRKFNEQFF
TRBJ2-7 13 many TRBV6-2/TRBV6-3 - CASKSSGTYEQYF
TRBJ1-5 15 many TRBV6-5 - CASSYSWGENQPQHF
TRBJ2-7 14 many TRBV29-1 - CSVAATSSSYEQYF
TRBJ2-7 16 - TRBV4-3 - CASSRYRDTSSYEQYF
TRBJ2-1 15 many TRBV5-1 - CASSSDTGSYNEQFF
TRBJ2-5 19 - TRBV12-3/TRBV12-4 TRBD2 CASSLWGSGGVSYQETQYF
TRBJ2-3 16 many TRBV7-3 TRBD2 CASSLSGGGFTDTQYF
TRBJ2-5 17 - TRBV9 TRBD2 CASSVGDIAGGLETQYF
TRBJ1-2 12 many TRBV12-3/TRBV12-4 TRBD1 CASTQGAYGYTF
TRBJ2-7 13 - TRBV18 - CASSPLTVYEQYF
TRBJ1-2 15 many TRBV7-2 - CASSLARVESYGYTF
TRBJ2-2 14 few TRBV4-3 - CASSQVRPAGELFF
TRBJ2-7 11 many TRBV10-3 - CAIMGQDEQYF
TRBJ1-3 16 - TRBV18 - CASSPPTAPSGNTIYF
TRBJ2-3 15 many TRBV24-1 - CATSDWDRNTDTQYF
TRBJ2-1 11 many TRBV12-3/TRBV12-4 - CASSSGLLGFF
TRBJ2-1 12 many TRBV27 - CASSPMGDEQFF
TRBJ2-5 14 - TRBV14 - CASSVALGGGTQYF
TRBJ2-3 15 - TRBV7-9 TRBD2 CASSLRGDFTDTQYF
TRBJ2-1 12 few TRBV2 - CASTSLYNEQFF
TRBJ2-1 16 - TRBV7-9 TRBD2 CASSLGPGLGDNEQFF
TRBJ1-5 15 - TRBV7-2 - CASSLGRGDNQPQHF
TRBJ1-1 14 - TRBV2 - CASSYFGGNTEAFF
TRBJ2-7 13 many TRBV12-3/TRBV12-4 - CASTKTSNYEQYF
TRBJ2-7 11 few TRBV29-1 - CSGGTEYEQYF
TRBJ2-7 12 - TRBV2 - CANSANSYEQYF
TRBJ2-4 15 few TRBV6-2/TRBV6-3 - CASSATGLAKNIQYF
TRBJ2-1 17 many TRBV28 TRBD2 CASSLDFGTSGRNEQFF
TRBJ1-2 14 - TRBV24-1 TRBD1 CATSDALGQHGYTF
TRBJ2-2 13 few TRBV6-5 - CASSYGKTGELFF
TRBJ2-2 15 few TRBV9 TRBD2 CASSVTTSGAGELFF
TRBJ1-2 15 - TRBV9 TRBD1 CASRHDRGANYGYTF
TRBJ2-2 16 - TRBV28 - CASSLGGIGDTGELFF
TRBJ1-1 13 - TRBV20-1 - CSARRDTNTEAFF
TRBJ2-7 13 - TRBV18 - CASSPPSVYEQYF
TRBJ2-1 12 - TRBV5-8 - CASSRQAGEQFF
TRBJ1-5 16 - TRBV20-1 TRBD1 CSAGYRDRGPNQPQHF
TRBJ2-7 22 - TRBV12-3/TRBV12-4 TRBD2 CASSLESFPGLAGDPASYEQYF
TRBJ2-5 15 many TRBV29-1 - CSVEGRTEQGLAQYF
TRBJ1-2 14 - TRBV24-1 - CATSDHDYDYGYTF
TRBJ2-1 16 - TRBV3-1 TRBD2 CASSPTMGLELNEQFF
TRBJ1-1 13 - TRBV29-1 - CSVMTGPNTEAFF
TRBJ2-1 20 many TRBV12-3/TRBV12-4 TRBD1 CASSPRGLTAGASSYNEQFF
TRBJ2-1 21 - TRBV4-1 TRBD2 CASSQDHVGAGGLFRDNEQFF